The rows below give T cell receptor beta chains drawn from one sample of a study of T cell changes during pregnancy in multiple sclerosis. Libraries were prepared by immunoSEQ multiplex PCR; TCRdb keeps only in-frame clonotypes and omits some of them. The repertoire holds 28,000 or so clones, approximately 86% seen once, with 0.6% to 0.8% in the top ten. Sequencing was performed on CD4+ T cells from peripheral blood mononuclear cells, taken in the first trimester of pregnancy. All receptors come from a female donor in good health, enrolled as a control in a pregnancy study. Both conserved end residues are part of each CDR3. Each record gives: D gene, J gene, V gene, clone size, CDR3 DNA, CDR3 protein. A D gene is named only where the DNA matches it firmly. The size of a clone is reported for some rows only, either as once, few or many, or as a class for expanded clones.

D gene: -
J gene: TRBJ2-7
V gene: TRBV6-5
clone size: -
CDR3 DNA: TGTGCCAGCAGCCTGGACAGCTACGAGCAGTACTTC
CDR3 protein: CASSLDSYEQYF

D gene: -
J gene: TRBJ1-3
V gene: TRBV11-3
clone size: -
CDR3 DNA: TGTGCCAGCAGCCGAACAGGGACTGGAAACACCATATATTTT
CDR3 protein: CASSRTGTGNTIYF

D gene: -
J gene: TRBJ1-1
V gene: TRBV14
clone size: -
CDR3 DNA: TGTGCCAGCAGCCATCCATATTCCGGGACACCAGCTTTCTTT
CDR3 protein: CASSHPYSGTPAFF

D gene: -
J gene: TRBJ1-1
V gene: TRBV2
clone size: -
CDR3 DNA: TGTGCCAGCAGTGACAGTGAAGCTTTCTTT
CDR3 protein: CASSDSEAFF

D gene: TRBD2
J gene: TRBJ2-1
V gene: TRBV2
clone size: -
CDR3 DNA: TGTGCCAGCACGGCTAGCGGGGGGCTCGATGAGCAGTTCTTC
CDR3 protein: CASTASGGLDEQFF

D gene: -
J gene: TRBJ1-4
V gene: TRBV5-1
clone size: -
CDR3 DNA: TGCGCCAGCAGCTTGACCGGGACAACGGCTAATGAAAAACTGTTTTTT
CDR3 protein: CASSLTGTTANEKLFF

D gene: -
J gene: TRBJ1-1
V gene: TRBV7-9
clone size: -
CDR3 DNA: TGTGCCAGCAGTCAACGTACAGGGACCACTGAAGCTTTCTTT
CDR3 protein: CASSQRTGTTEAFF

D gene: -
J gene: TRBJ1-4
V gene: TRBV2
clone size: -
CDR3 DNA: TGTGCCAGCAGGGGGGGGGCCATTGAACTGTTTTTT
CDR3 protein: CASRGGAIELFF

D gene: TRBD1
J gene: TRBJ2-1
V gene: TRBV7-2
clone size: -
CDR3 DNA: TGTGCCAGCAGCGTGGGACAGGGGAACAATGAGCAGTTCTTC
CDR3 protein: CASSVGQGNNEQFF

D gene: -
J gene: TRBJ1-3
V gene: TRBV6-6
clone size: -
CDR3 DNA: TGTGCCAGCAGTTACTCGAATACCGGGGCTGGAAACACCATATATTTT
CDR3 protein: CASSYSNTGAGNTIYF

D gene: -
J gene: TRBJ1-1
V gene: TRBV11-3
clone size: -
CDR3 DNA: TGTGCCAGCAGCCAGGAAGCAGGCACTGAAGCTTTCTTT
CDR3 protein: CASSQEAGTEAFF

D gene: TRBD2
J gene: TRBJ2-2
V gene: TRBV11-2
clone size: -
CDR3 DNA: TGTGCCAGCAGACCGGGACTAGCGGGGCTCGGCGGGGAGCTGTTTTTT
CDR3 protein: CASRPGLAGLGGELFF

D gene: TRBD2
J gene: TRBJ2-1
V gene: TRBV11-3
clone size: once
CDR3 DNA: TGTGCCAGCAGCCCAGCGGGGGGGTACAATGAGCAGTTCTTC
CDR3 protein: CASSPAGGYNEQFF

D gene: -
J gene: TRBJ1-1
V gene: TRBV11-2
clone size: few
CDR3 DNA: TGTGCCAGCAGCCCACTGTGGGGGCGGAACACTGAAGCTTTCTTT
CDR3 protein: CASSPLWGRNTEAFF

D gene: TRBD1
J gene: TRBJ1-5
V gene: TRBV15
clone size: -
CDR3 DNA: TGTGCCACCAGCAGAGAACAGGGGGCCGGTCAGCCCCAGCATTTT
CDR3 protein: CATSREQGAGQPQHF

D gene: -
J gene: TRBJ1-5
V gene: TRBV4-2
clone size: few
CDR3 DNA: TGTGCCAGCAGCCAAGGGGCGGACTATAGCAATCAGCCCCAGCATTTT
CDR3 protein: CASSQGADYSNQPQHF

D gene: TRBD1
J gene: TRBJ1-6
V gene: TRBV29-1
clone size: once
CDR3 DNA: TGCAGCGCCTCGACAGGGGGTGATTCACCCCTCCACTTT
CDR3 protein: CSASTGGDSPLHF

D gene: -
J gene: TRBJ2-5
V gene: TRBV19
clone size: -
CDR3 DNA: TGTGCCAGTACGGGTCAAGAGACCCAGTACTTC
CDR3 protein: CASTGQETQYF

D gene: -
J gene: TRBJ1-2
V gene: TRBV19
clone size: -
CDR3 DNA: TGTGCCAGTAGTTTGGTACAGCTCTATGGCTACACCTTC
CDR3 protein: CASSLVQLYGYTF

D gene: -
J gene: TRBJ2-3
V gene: TRBV10-3
clone size: -
CDR3 DNA: TGTGCCATCAAGGGGGGGGCCGGGACCCTTAGCACAGATACGCAGTATTTT
CDR3 protein: CAIKGGAGTLSTDTQYF

D gene: -
J gene: TRBJ2-3
V gene: TRBV5-1
clone size: -
CDR3 DNA: TGCGCCAGCAGCTACACAGCAGATACGCAGTATTTT
CDR3 protein: CASSYTADTQYF

D gene: -
J gene: TRBJ1-2
V gene: TRBV7-3
clone size: -
CDR3 DNA: TGTGCCAGCAGCTTAGAAGGGGCCAAGGCTGGCTACACCTTC
CDR3 protein: CASSLEGAKAGYTF

D gene: -
J gene: TRBJ1-1
V gene: TRBV6-6
clone size: -
CDR3 DNA: TGTGCCAGCAGTTACTCGAGGAACACTGAAGCTTTCTTT
CDR3 protein: CASSYSRNTEAFF

D gene: -
J gene: TRBJ2-7
V gene: TRBV11-3
clone size: -
CDR3 DNA: TGTGCCAGCAGCTTGGTCCAGTACGAGCAGTACTTC
CDR3 protein: CASSLVQYEQYF

D gene: TRBD1
J gene: TRBJ1-2
V gene: TRBV5-1
clone size: -
CDR3 DNA: TGCGCCAGCAGCTTGGGACAGGGGGCAATCGGCTACACCTTC
CDR3 protein: CASSLGQGAIGYTF

D gene: TRBD1
J gene: TRBJ1-5
V gene: TRBV27
clone size: -
CDR3 DNA: TGTGCCAGCAGTTTAATAGGGGGCTCTTGGGGTCAGCCCCAGCATTTT
CDR3 protein: CASSLIGGSWGQPQHF

D gene: TRBD1
J gene: TRBJ1-2
V gene: TRBV7-2
clone size: -
CDR3 DNA: TGTGCCAGCAGCTTAGAAGGGGGCCAGTTCTATGGCTACACCTTC
CDR3 protein: CASSLEGGQFYGYTF

D gene: -
J gene: TRBJ2-1
V gene: TRBV21-1
clone size: -
CDR3 DNA: TGTGCCAGCAATCGGCGGGGGGTCAATTCGGGAGAGCAGTTCTTC
CDR3 protein: CASNRRGVNSGEQFF

D gene: -
J gene: TRBJ2-5
V gene: TRBV6-5
clone size: -
CDR3 DNA: TGTGCCAGCAGTCGCCGAGACAGAGGAGAGACCCAGTACTTC
CDR3 protein: CASSRRDRGETQYF

D gene: -
J gene: TRBJ1-2
V gene: TRBV2
clone size: -
CDR3 DNA: TGTGCCAGCATTCCGCGGGGGGCAGGGGCCGTACCATTTCGCTCTGGCTATGGCTACACCTTC
CDR3 protein: CASIPRGAGAVPFRSGYGYTF

D gene: TRBD2
J gene: TRBJ2-4
V gene: TRBV7-9
clone size: -
CDR3 DNA: TGTGCCAGCAGCCTCGGATTTAGACTAGCGGGGGCCGAGATTCAGTACTTC
CDR3 protein: CASSLGFRLAGAEIQYF

D gene: TRBD2
J gene: TRBJ2-1
V gene: TRBV25-1
clone size: -
CDR3 DNA: TGTGCCAGCAGTGAATTCACCGAGCGGGGGGGCTATAATGAGCAGTTCTTC
CDR3 protein: CASSEFTERGGYNEQFF

D gene: TRBD1
J gene: TRBJ2-7
V gene: TRBV7-2
clone size: -
CDR3 DNA: TGTGCCAGCAGCTTAGCGGACAGGGGTTACGAGCAGTACTTC
CDR3 protein: CASSLADRGYEQYF

D gene: TRBD1
J gene: TRBJ1-2
V gene: TRBV4-3
clone size: -
CDR3 DNA: TGCGCCAGCAGCCAAGACATCGGACAGGGGCAGTATGGCTACACCTTC
CDR3 protein: CASSQDIGQGQYGYTF

D gene: TRBD2
J gene: TRBJ2-5
V gene: TRBV5-4
clone size: -
CDR3 DNA: TGTGCCAGCAGCCCTGGGCGGCGGGGGAACCAAGAGACCCAGTACTTC
CDR3 protein: CASSPGRRGNQETQYF

D gene: TRBD2
J gene: TRBJ2-7
V gene: TRBV15
clone size: -
CDR3 DNA: TGTGCCACCAGCGGGGGACTAGCCTACGAGCAGTACTTC
CDR3 protein: CATSGGLAYEQYF

D gene: -
J gene: TRBJ2-7
V gene: TRBV7-2
clone size: -
CDR3 DNA: TGTGCCAGCAGCTTGCTGCGGGCAGACCTAAAGACCTACGAGCAGTACTTC
CDR3 protein: CASSLLRADLKTYEQYF

D gene: TRBD1
J gene: TRBJ1-3
V gene: TRBV30
clone size: once
CDR3 DNA: TGTGCCTGGGGGACAGTATATGGAAACACCATATATTTT
CDR3 protein: CAWGTVYGNTIYF

D gene: TRBD1
J gene: TRBJ2-2
V gene: TRBV7-9
clone size: -
CDR3 DNA: TGTGCCAGCAGCTTCCTTGGACAGGTCGGGGACACCGGGGAGCTGTTTTTT
CDR3 protein: CASSFLGQVGDTGELFF

D gene: TRBD1
J gene: TRBJ1-5
V gene: TRBV7-2
clone size: -
CDR3 DNA: TGTGCCAGCAGCTTAGACAGGGGGCGCGATCAGCCCCAGCATTTT
CDR3 protein: CASSLDRGRDQPQHF

D gene: TRBD2
J gene: TRBJ2-4
V gene: TRBV4-3
clone size: few
CDR3 DNA: TGCGCCAGCAGCCAAGTAGTGGGAGGGGAAAACATTCAGTACTTC
CDR3 protein: CASSQVVGGENIQYF

D gene: -
J gene: TRBJ1-6
V gene: TRBV2
clone size: -
CDR3 DNA: TGTGCCAGCTCTACCCAGGGGCAGAATAATTCACCCCTCCACTTT
CDR3 protein: CASSTQGQNNSPLHF

D gene: -
J gene: TRBJ1-5
V gene: TRBV19
clone size: -
CDR3 DNA: TGTGCCAGTAGTATGGGGGCAGGGTCCAATCAGCCCCAGCATTTT
CDR3 protein: CASSMGAGSNQPQHF

D gene: -
J gene: TRBJ1-1
V gene: TRBV6-4
clone size: -
CDR3 DNA: TGTGCCAGCAGTCCGAATGCAGGGGCCGGGACTGAAGCTTTCTTT
CDR3 protein: CASSPNAGAGTEAFF

D gene: -
J gene: TRBJ2-3
V gene: TRBV5-5
clone size: -
CDR3 DNA: TGTGCCAGCAGCTTGGTGTCCGCGGGTGGCACAGATACGCAGTATTTT
CDR3 protein: CASSLVSAGGTDTQYF

D gene: -
J gene: TRBJ2-1
V gene: TRBV2
clone size: -
CDR3 DNA: TGTGCCAGCAGTGTCCCCCTGCCTACCAATGAGCAGTTCTTC
CDR3 protein: CASSVPLPTNEQFF

D gene: TRBD2
J gene: TRBJ2-2
V gene: TRBV4-2
clone size: -
CDR3 DNA: TGTGCCAGCAGCCAAGATCTTTATAGCGGGGGTGCCGGGGAGCTGTTTTTT
CDR3 protein: CASSQDLYSGGAGELFF

D gene: TRBD2
J gene: TRBJ2-1
V gene: TRBV6-6
clone size: -
CDR3 DNA: TGTGCCAGCAGTTATATCCGGGGGGGTACCAACAATGAGCAGTTCTTC
CDR3 protein: CASSYIRGGTNNEQFF

D gene: -
J gene: TRBJ2-4
V gene: TRBV29-1
clone size: -
CDR3 DNA: TGCAGCGTTGTGGGGCAAGCCAAAAACATTCAGTACTTC
CDR3 protein: CSVVGQAKNIQYF

D gene: TRBD1
J gene: TRBJ2-3
V gene: TRBV7-6
clone size: -
CDR3 DNA: TGTGCCAGCAGCCAGGAGGACAGGGACACAGATACGCAGTATTTT
CDR3 protein: CASSQEDRDTDTQYF

D gene: -
J gene: TRBJ1-1
V gene: TRBV5-6
clone size: -
CDR3 DNA: TGTGCCAGCAGCTTCCAGGTCACTGAAGCTTTCTTT
CDR3 protein: CASSFQVTEAFF

D gene: -
J gene: TRBJ1-5
V gene: TRBV6-1
clone size: -
CDR3 DNA: TGTGCCAGCAGTGAAGCGCGGGGGGATAGCAATCAGCCCCAGCATTTT
CDR3 protein: CASSEARGDSNQPQHF

D gene: -
J gene: TRBJ2-3
V gene: TRBV18
clone size: -
CDR3 DNA: TGTGCCAGCTCATCCCCTGGGGGGAGAAGTGTGAATACGCAGTATTTT
CDR3 protein: CASSSPGGRSVNTQYF

D gene: -
J gene: TRBJ2-1
V gene: TRBV11-3
clone size: -
CDR3 DNA: TGTGCCAGCAGCTTAGATAGGCAGGGGCCGTACAATGAGCAGTTCTTC
CDR3 protein: CASSLDRQGPYNEQFF

D gene: -
J gene: TRBJ1-5
V gene: TRBV6-5
clone size: few
CDR3 DNA: TGTGCCAGCAGTTACTCCATTCCTAACAGCAATCAGCCCCAGCATTTT
CDR3 protein: CASSYSIPNSNQPQHF

D gene: -
J gene: TRBJ2-5
V gene: TRBV6-1
clone size: -
CDR3 DNA: TGTGCCAGCATGGGGCTTTTACAAGAGACCCAGTACTTC
CDR3 protein: CASMGLLQETQYF

D gene: -
J gene: TRBJ1-2
V gene: TRBV6-5
clone size: -
CDR3 DNA: TGTGCCAGCAGTGAGACAGTTGATGGCTACACCTTC
CDR3 protein: CASSETVDGYTF

D gene: -
J gene: TRBJ2-6
V gene: TRBV6-7
clone size: -
CDR3 DNA: TGTGCCAGCAGTTACTCGAACGGGTGCTCGGGGGGCACTCTATGTGGGGCCAACGTCCTGACTTTC
CDR3 protein: CASSYSNGCSGGTLCGANVLTF

D gene: -
J gene: TRBJ2-1
V gene: TRBV7-6
clone size: -
CDR3 DNA: TGTGCCAGCAGCTTAGCTCGTCCGAGCTCCTACAATGAGCAGTTCTTC
CDR3 protein: CASSLARPSSYNEQFF

D gene: TRBD1
J gene: TRBJ1-1
V gene: TRBV6-1
clone size: -
CDR3 DNA: TGTGCCAGCACCCTGGACAGGGCCACTGAAGCTTTCTTT
CDR3 protein: CASTLDRATEAFF